The sample holds many counts of the clone carrying this T cell receptor (beta chain). Its specificity is unknown. Preparation of the TCRbeta library was carried out with unique molecular identifiers. TCRdb used MiXCR to reprocess the PCR reads, holding one entry per CDR3 protein. The sample holds around 52,000 distinct CDR3 sequences; 5.5% to 7.5% are singletons and the top ten take 30%. This sample is part of a study of T-cell reconstitution after alpha-beta-depleted transplantation in children. Regarding the study as a whole: Reportedly, alpha-beta T cells present about two months post-transplant originated from several hundred expanded clones of graft origin.

This CDR3 has 14 amino acids. Trimming removed 3 bases from V and 0 bases from J, with 8 bases in between. Germline CDR1 and CDR2: MDHEN and SYDVKM. Sequencing used PBMCs, mostly from graft donor cells, obtained 60 days after TCRalphabeta/CD19-depleted stem cell transplant. This clonotype was obtained from a female patient younger than 10 who had a stem cell transplant for aplastic anemia, so the T cells may come from the graft donor. The chain links TRBV28 to TRBJ1-2; D call uncertain. The CDR3 here is CASSLTATNYGYTF. CDR3 in DNA: TGTGCCAGCAGTTTGACCGCTACTAACTATGGCTACACCTTC.